Following are 19 T cell receptor beta chains from one sample sequenced in a study of CD8 T cells in ankylosing spondylitis. TCRdb re-derived calls from the 5' RACE reads in MiXCR, one entry per CDR3 protein. The sample has about 300,000 distinct CDR3 sequences, 11% seen once. Material: blood, either unsorted or a sorted T cell fraction (not recorded which). These receptors all stem from a female donor with ankylosing spondylitis or in good health (not recorded which).

This clonotype has only a few counts. V gene TRBV12-3 or TRBV12-4 combines with J gene TRBJ2-2; 9 bases are a match to TRBD1. V lost 5 bases to trimming and J lost 3 bases; unmatched junction nucleotides: 10. The CDR3 loop spans 17 amino acids. The CDR3 region is CASSPLTGQGYTGELFF. The CDR3 nucleotides are TGTGCCAGCAGTCCTCTAACGGGACAGGGATACACCGGGGAGCTGTTTTTT.

This clonotype was picked up many times. The chain links TRBV11-2 to TRBJ1-1; no clear D gene. Looked up from germline, CDR1 is SGHAT and CDR2 is FQNNGV. The CDR3 extends over 13 amino acids. V lost 4 bases to trimming and J lost 8 bases, with 14 bases between them. CDR3 residues: CASSSSSSSEAFF. CDR3 bases: TGTGCCAGCAGCTCGTCGTCCAGCAGCGAAGCTTTCTTT.

This clonotype was seen a handful of times. The rearrangement links TRBV7-6 to TRBJ2-7; TRBD1 matches at 8 bases. The germline V gene encodes CDR1 SGHVS and CDR2 FNYEAQ. J was trimmed by 4 bases and V by 8 bases; bases with no gene match: 7. This CDR3 spans 13 amino acids. The CDR3 nucleotides read TGTGCCAGCTCGACAGGGGCCGGATACGAGCAGTACTTC. This codes for CASSTGAGYEQYF.

This chain links TRBV11-2 with TRBJ1-5, with 11 positions matching TRBD1. The V gene end was trimmed by 0 bases and the J gene end by 6 bases; junction bases not matched to a gene: 1. CDR3 length equals 15 residues. In germline, CDR1 is SGHAT, CDR2 FQNNGV. The CDR3 sequence is CASSLDGTGGQPQHF. DNA for the CDR3: TGTGCCAGCAGCTTAGATGGGACAGGGGGTCAGCCCCAGCATTTT.

In its sample, this clonotype was seen many times. V is TRBV28 and J is TRBJ1-3, with 10 bases fitting TRBD1. Trimming cost V 5 bases and J 4 bases; bases outside gene matches: 2. The germline V gene encodes CDR1 MDHEN and CDR2 SYDVKM. This CDR3 has 14 residues. DNA of the CDR3: TGTGCCAGCAGTCCGACAGGGGGCGGAAACACCATATATTTT. Its protein is CASSPTGGGNTIYF.

This clonotype was seen many times. The V gene is TRBV11-2, the J gene TRBJ1-6; 9 bases align to TRBD1. CDR3 size: 17 residues. Germline lookup yields CDR1 SGHAT and CDR2 FQNNGV. J lost 2 bases, V lost 4 bases, and 6 bases had no gene match. The CDR3 is CASSSGQGATYNSPLHF. CDR3 bases: TGTGCCAGCAGCTCGGGACAGGGTGCTACCTATAATTCACCCCTCCACTTT.

This clonotype was seen many times. The chain is built from TRBV20-1 and TRBJ2-7, with unresolved D. CDR1 DFQATT and CDR2 SNEGSKA come from the germline V gene (reference sequence). Trimming pared 5 bases from V and 9 bases from J, leaving 17 bases between. The CDR3 extends over 12 amino acids. The CDR3 DNA reads as TGCAGTGCTTCTTGGAGATCTGACGGGCAGTACTTC. It yields the protein CSASWRSDGQYF.

There are many counts of this clonotype. The chain carries TRBV9 and TRBJ2-7, with 7 positions matching TRBD2. Germline V gene data show CDR1 as SGDLS and CDR2 as YYNGEE. The CDR3 length is 14 residues. The V segment lost 0 bases and the J segment 3 bases; nucleotides outside the gene matches: 3. The CDR3 is CASSVAGGGYEQYF. The CDR3 DNA follows: TGTGCCAGCAGCGTAGCGGGAGGAGGCTACGAGCAGTACTTC.

The rearrangement joins TRBV18 to TRBJ2-7; the D gene is possibly TRBD1 (6 bases). The CDR3 covers 13 residues. Trimming took off 5 bases at V and 5 bases at J, with 13 bases between the two ends. Germline V gene data show CDR1 as KGHSH and CDR2 as LQKENI. Written as DNA, the CDR3 is TGTGCCAGCTCAGCAAATCAGGGGAACGAGCAGTACTTC. It is translated as CASSANQGNEQYF.

This clonotype occurred many times. The chain carries TRBV5-1 and TRBJ2-7; perhaps TRBD2 as D (6 bases). CDR3 length equals 14 residues. Deletions cut 2 bases from V and 0 bases from J, with 9 bases between. CDR1 is SGHRS and CDR2 is YFSETQ in the germline V gene. CDR3 in DNA: TGCGCCAGCAGCTTTGGAGCGGGCTCCTACGAGCAGTACTTC. It translates to CASSFGAGSYEQYF.

There are many counts of this clonotype. The V and J genes are TRBV29-1 and TRBJ1-4; 10 nucleotides line up with TRBD1. The junction had 3 bases not matched to a gene; V was cut back by 0 bases and J by 8 bases. CDR1 SQVTM and CDR2 ANQGSEA come from the germline V gene. CDR3 length: 14 amino acids. The CDR3 DNA sequence: TGCAGCGTTGAAGATTGGGGACAGGGGGAAAAACTGTTTTTT. Protein product: CSVEDWGQGEKLFF.

This clonotype was picked up many times. The chain joins TRBV20-1 to TRBJ1-1; TRBD1 aligns across 11 bases. CDR1 is DFQATT, CDR2 SNEGSKA, per germline (reference sequence). The V segment lost 5 bases and the J segment 1 base; nucleotides outside the gene matches: 0. CDR3 length: 13 amino acids. The CDR3 sequence: CSAGQGANTEAFF. The CDR3 region has the DNA TGCAGTGCTGGACAGGGGGCGAACACTGAAGCTTTCTTT.

A few counts support this clonotype. The chain has TRBV9 and TRBJ2-2; TRBD2 is a possible D gene (5 bases). The CDR3 consists of 15 residues. In germline, CDR1 is SGDLS, CDR2 YYNGEE. V dropped 0 bases and J dropped 5 bases, with 11 bases sitting between them. The CDR3 spells CASSVDPPGTGELFF. CDR3 in DNA: TGTGCCAGCAGCGTAGATCCTCCGGGGACCGGGGAGCTGTTTTTT. Based on the CDR3 plus reference TRBV9 and TRBJ2-2, the full variable domain is DSGVTQTPKHLITATGQRVTLRCSPRSGDLSVYWYQQSLDQGLQFLIQYYNGEERAKGNILERFSAQQFPDLHSELNLSSLELGDSALYFCASSVDPPGTGELFFGEGSRLTVL.

This clonotype has ten or more counts. The chain recombines TRBV5-1 with TRBJ2-2; D gene unclear. Trimming stripped 0 bases from V and 6 bases from J, with 9 bases between. Germline CDR1 and CDR2: SGHRS and YFSETQ. The CDR3 length is 14 residues. CDR3 DNA sequence: TGCGCCAGCAGCTTGGCCCCCGAACCCGGGGAGCTGTTTTTT. This translates into CASSLAPEPGELFF. Together with reference TRBV5-1 and TRBJ2-2, the CDR3 gives the full variable domain: KAGVTQTPRYLIKTRGQQVTLSCSPISGHRSVSWYQQTPGQGLQFLFEYFSETQRNKGNFPGRFSGRQFSNSRSEMNVSTLELGDSALYLCASSLAPEPGELFFGEGSRLTVL.

Ten or more counts support this clonotype. The chain uses TRBV20-1 and TRBJ1-1; maybe TRBD1 (5 bases). Germline lookup yields CDR1 DFQATT and CDR2 SNEGSKA (reference sequence). The ends were cut back, 2 bases at V and 5 bases at J, with 9 bases in the middle. This CDR3 comprises 12 residues. CDR3 nucleotides: TGCAGTGCTAGAAGGCAGGGTACTGAAGCTTTCTTT. Translated, it gives CSARRQGTEAFF.

This clonotype was counted ten times or more. The chain couples TRBV20-1 to TRBJ1-2, with D unresolved. Germline CDR1 and CDR2: DFQATT and SNEGSKA (reference sequence). V lost 3 bases, J lost 4 bases, and 12 bases lay in between. The length of the CDR3 is 13 residues. The CDR3 spells CSARGLGSYGYTF. The CDR3 coding sequence is TGCAGTGCTAGGGGGTTAGGTAGCTATGGCTACACCTTC.

This clonotype was counted at least ten times. V is TRBV20-1 and J is TRBJ2-1, with 11 bases lining up with TRBD2. The ends lost 1 base at V and 0 bases at J; junction bases unmatched: 8. The CDR3 loop spans 18 amino acids. From germline, CDR1 is DFQATT and CDR2 SNEGSKA (reference sequence). CDR3 nucleotide sequence: TGCAGTGCTAGAGTCCCGGGACTAGCGGAGAACTCCTACAATGAGCAGTTCTTC. Protein product: CSARVPGLAENSYNEQFF.

This rearrangement joins TRBV27 to TRBJ1-1; unclear D gene. CDR3 length: 15 amino acids. CDR1 and CDR2 (germline): MNHEY, SMNVEV (reference sequence). Trimming left V 5 bases short and J 0 bases short, with 13 bases between. The CDR3 sequence: CASSGLRAVNTEAFF. For the CDR3, the DNA is TGTGCCAGCAGTGGCCTGCGGGCAGTGAACACTGAAGCTTTCTTT.

This clonotype was seen at least ten times. The V call is TRBV5-1, the J call TRBJ2-2; possibly TRBD1 for D (5 bases). The CDR3 has 14 residues. Germline CDR1 is SGHRS and CDR2 is YFSETQ. The V end lost 6 bases, the J end lost 0 bases, and 9 bases lay between the germline ends. The CDR3 DNA sequence: TGCGCCAGCAAACAGGAAACGAACACCGGGGAGCTGTTTTTT. Its protein product is CASKQETNTGELFF. The full variable domain, completed using reference TRBV5-1 and TRBJ2-2, is KAGVTQTPRYLIKTRGQQVTLSCSPISGHRSVSWYQQTPGQGLQFLFEYFSETQRNKGNFPGRFSGRQFSNSRSEMNVSTLELGDSALYLCASKQETNTGELFFGEGSRLTVL.